What follows describes a single T cell receptor (beta chain). These data come from a study of low-dose radiotherapy and immunotherapy resistance in tumors. Stated time point: after trial treatment. Treatment meaning: LDRT plus nivolumab, ipilimumab, low-dose cyclophosphamide and aspirin (RACIN trial). CDR3 length equals 16 residues. Germline V gene sequence: CDR1 DFQATT, CDR2 SNEGSKA (reference sequence). Trimming removed 1 base from V and 0 bases from J, with 10 bases in between. Covering alpha and beta chains, TRAV- and TRBV-specific primers were used for the first-strand cDNA. TCR amplification ran 15 to 25 PCR cycles using constant-region and V-primer adapter primers. TCRdb recomputed calls from the reads with MiXCR, one row per CDR3 protein. The sample contains tens of thousands of distinct CDR3 sequences, 20% to 25% of which appear only once.

The TCR originated in a female donor with ovarian cancer. The sample in question was PBMCs, obtained after low-dose radiotherapy plus immunotherapy. The chain couples TRBV20-1 to TRBJ1-6; the D is unclear. CDR3 residues: CSARGRAGSYNSPLHF. In DNA form, the CDR3 reads TGCAGTGCTAGAGGGCGGGCTGGCTCCTATAATTCACCCCTCCACTTT.